These T cell receptor beta chains were read from a single sample in a study of response to subunit inactivated influenza vaccine. Using its own MiXCR run on the RT-PCR reads, TCRdb lists one record per CDR3 protein. The sample records more than 450,000 distinct CDR3 sequences, roughly 12% being singletons. The input for sequencing was PBMCs from blood, taken on the day of vaccination. The origin of the receptors is a man aged 50 to 60 who received an inactivated influenza vaccine. Each CDR3 is given without its conserved first and last residue. The size of a clone is reported for some rows only, either as once, few or many, or as a class for expanded clones.

v_call	j_call	clone_size	cdr3_aa
TRBV20-1	TRBJ2-3	many	SARRTSGGPGTDTQY
TRBV5-1	TRBJ2-7	-	ASSSGHSVNEQY
TRBV20-1	TRBJ2-1	-	SARASLAGPTYNEQF
TRBV7-2	TRBJ2-1	-	ASSLAGGQGPWVEQF
TRBV5-1	TRBJ1-2	few	ASSWASTGTGPYGYT
TRBV7-7	TRBJ2-1	few	ASSLAVGSEQF
TRBV7-2	TRBJ2-2	many	ASRGGGTGELF
TRBV6-1	TRBJ1-2	few	ASRGGQNYGYT
TRBV6-2/TRBV6-3	TRBJ2-7	many	ASSKTETYEQY
TRBV20-1	TRBJ2-1	few	SAVDRGSYNEQF
TRBV27	TRBJ2-1	few	ASSRNRDLRGNEQF
TRBV4-3	TRBJ2-1	few	ASSQAFSRHNEQF
TRBV12-3/TRBV12-4	TRBJ2-2	-	ASSEDRGHTGELF
TRBV5-6	TRBJ2-2	-	ASSSDVRQLTGELF
TRBV6-1	TRBJ2-3	many	ASRAGTTYTDTQY
TRBV30	TRBJ2-1	-	ASIFGGKINEQF
TRBV2	TRBJ2-1	many	ASRREHYNEQF
TRBV5-1	TRBJ1-1	many	ASSLQQGPRSEAF
TRBV7-8	TRBJ1-5	many	ASSQATEFSNQPQH
TRBV20-1	TRBJ2-2	once	SARDLSSGTSVGELF
TRBV5-1	TRBJ2-5	many	ASSLGKETQY
TRBV7-2	TRBJ2-1	few	ASSTRTGKGFQF
TRBV29-1	TRBJ2-3	few	SVAGTGSTDTQY